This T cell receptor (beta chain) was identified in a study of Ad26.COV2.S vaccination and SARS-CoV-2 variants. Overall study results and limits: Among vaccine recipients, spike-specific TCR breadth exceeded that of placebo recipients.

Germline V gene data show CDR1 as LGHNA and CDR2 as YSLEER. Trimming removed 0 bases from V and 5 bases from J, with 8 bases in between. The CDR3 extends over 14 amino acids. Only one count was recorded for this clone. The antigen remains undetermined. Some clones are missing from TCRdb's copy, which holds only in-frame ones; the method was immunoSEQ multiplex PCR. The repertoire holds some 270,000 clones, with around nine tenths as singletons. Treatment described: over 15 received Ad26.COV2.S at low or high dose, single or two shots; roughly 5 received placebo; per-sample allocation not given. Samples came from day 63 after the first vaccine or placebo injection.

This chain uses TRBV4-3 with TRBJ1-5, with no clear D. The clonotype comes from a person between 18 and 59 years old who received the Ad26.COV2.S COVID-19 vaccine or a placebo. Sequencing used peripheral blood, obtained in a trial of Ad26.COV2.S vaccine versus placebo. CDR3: CASSQDSRDQPQHF. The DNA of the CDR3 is TGCGCCAGCAGCCAAGACAGTAGGGATCAGCCCCAGCATTTT.